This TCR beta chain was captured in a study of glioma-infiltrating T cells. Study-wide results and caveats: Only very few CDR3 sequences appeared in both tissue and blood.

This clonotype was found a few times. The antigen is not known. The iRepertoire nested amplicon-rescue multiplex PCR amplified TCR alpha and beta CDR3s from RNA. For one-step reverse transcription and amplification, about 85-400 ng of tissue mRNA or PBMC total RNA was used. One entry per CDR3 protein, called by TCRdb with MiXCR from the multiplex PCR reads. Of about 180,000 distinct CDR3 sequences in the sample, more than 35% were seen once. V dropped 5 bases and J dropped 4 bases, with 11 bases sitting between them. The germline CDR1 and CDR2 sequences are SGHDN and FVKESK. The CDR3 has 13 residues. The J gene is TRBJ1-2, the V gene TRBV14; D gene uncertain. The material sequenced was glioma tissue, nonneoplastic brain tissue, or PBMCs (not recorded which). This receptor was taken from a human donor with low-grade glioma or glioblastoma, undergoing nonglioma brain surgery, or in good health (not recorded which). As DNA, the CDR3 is TGTGCCAGCAGCGATGGGTCGGTCTATGGCTACACCTTC. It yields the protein CASSDGSVYGYTF. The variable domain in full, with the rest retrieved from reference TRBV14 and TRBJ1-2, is EAGVTQFPSHSVIEKGQTVTLRCDPISGHDNLYWYRRVMGKEIKFLLHFVKESKQDESGMPNNRFLAERTGGTYSTLKVQPAELEDSGVYFCASSDGSVYGYTFGSGTRLTVV.